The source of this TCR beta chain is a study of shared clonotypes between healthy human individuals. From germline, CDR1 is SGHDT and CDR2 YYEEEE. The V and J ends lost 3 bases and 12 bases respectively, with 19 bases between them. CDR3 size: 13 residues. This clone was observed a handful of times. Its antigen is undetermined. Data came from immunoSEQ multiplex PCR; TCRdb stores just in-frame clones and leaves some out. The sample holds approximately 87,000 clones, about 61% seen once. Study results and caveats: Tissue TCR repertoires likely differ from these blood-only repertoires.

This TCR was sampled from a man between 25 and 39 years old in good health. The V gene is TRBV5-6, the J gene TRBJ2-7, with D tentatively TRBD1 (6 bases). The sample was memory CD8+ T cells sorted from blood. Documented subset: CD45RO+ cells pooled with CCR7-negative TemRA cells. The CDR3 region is CASSSGTPSYPYF. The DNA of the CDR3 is TGTGCCAGCAGCTCCGGGACACCCTCCTACCCGTACTTC. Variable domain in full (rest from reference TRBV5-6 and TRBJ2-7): DAGVTQSPTHLIKTRGQQVTLRCSPKSGHDTVSWYQQALGQGPQFIFQYYEEEERQRGNFPDRFSGHQFPNYSSELNVNALLLGDSALYLCASSSGTPSYPYFGPGTRLTVT.